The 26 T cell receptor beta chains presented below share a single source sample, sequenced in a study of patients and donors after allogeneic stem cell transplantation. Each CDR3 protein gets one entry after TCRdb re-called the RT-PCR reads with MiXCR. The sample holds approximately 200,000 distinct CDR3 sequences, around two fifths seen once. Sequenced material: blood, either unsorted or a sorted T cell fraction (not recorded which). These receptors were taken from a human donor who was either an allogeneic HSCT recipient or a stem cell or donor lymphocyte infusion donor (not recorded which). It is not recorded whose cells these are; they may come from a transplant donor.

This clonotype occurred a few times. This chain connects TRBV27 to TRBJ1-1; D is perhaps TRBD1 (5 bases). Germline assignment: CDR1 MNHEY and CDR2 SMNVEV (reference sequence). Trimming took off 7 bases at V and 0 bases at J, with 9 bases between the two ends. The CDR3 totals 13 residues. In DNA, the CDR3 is TGTGCCAGCAAGGAGGGACTGAACACTGAAGCTTTCTTT. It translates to CASKEGLNTEAFF.

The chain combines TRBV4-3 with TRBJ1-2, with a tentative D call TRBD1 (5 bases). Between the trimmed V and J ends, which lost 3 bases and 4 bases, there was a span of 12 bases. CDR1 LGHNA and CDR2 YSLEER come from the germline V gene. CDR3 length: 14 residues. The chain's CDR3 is CASSHRREGYGYTF. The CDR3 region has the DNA TGCGCCAGCAGCCATCGCAGGGAAGGCTATGGCTACACCTTC.

The CDR3 protein is CASSFYYRNTEAFF. In DNA form, the CDR3 reads TGTGCCAGCAGTTTTTATTACAGGAACACTGAAGCTTTCTTT. V gene TRBV28 combines with J gene TRBJ1-1; D gene uncertain. Germline loops: CDR1 MDHEN, CDR2 SYDVKM. The CDR3 is 14 residues long. The ends were cut back, 3 bases at V and 1 base at J, with 9 bases in the middle.

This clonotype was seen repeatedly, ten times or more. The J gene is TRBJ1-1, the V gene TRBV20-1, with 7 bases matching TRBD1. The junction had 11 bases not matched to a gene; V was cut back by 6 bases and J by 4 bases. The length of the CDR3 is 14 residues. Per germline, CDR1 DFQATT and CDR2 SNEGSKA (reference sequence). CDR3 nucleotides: TGCAGTGCGCGCGAACAGGGGAGAGGCACTGAAGCTTTCTTT. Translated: CSAREQGRGTEAFF.

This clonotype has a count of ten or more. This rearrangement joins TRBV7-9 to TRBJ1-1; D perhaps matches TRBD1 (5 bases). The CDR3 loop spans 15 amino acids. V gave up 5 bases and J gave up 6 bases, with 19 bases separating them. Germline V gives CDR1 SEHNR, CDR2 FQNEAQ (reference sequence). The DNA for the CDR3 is TGTGCCAGCAGCCCCCCCCTCACCAGGGACCCTGAAGCTTTCTTT. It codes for CASSPPLTRDPEAFF.

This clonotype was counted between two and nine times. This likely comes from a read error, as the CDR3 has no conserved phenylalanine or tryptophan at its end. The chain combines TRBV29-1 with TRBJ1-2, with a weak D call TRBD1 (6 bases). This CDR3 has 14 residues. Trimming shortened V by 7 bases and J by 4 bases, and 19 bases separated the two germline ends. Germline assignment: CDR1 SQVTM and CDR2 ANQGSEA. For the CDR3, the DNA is TGCAGCGCCCAAGCGGTAGGGGGTGCCTATGGCTACACCCTC. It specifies CSAQAVGGAYGYTL.

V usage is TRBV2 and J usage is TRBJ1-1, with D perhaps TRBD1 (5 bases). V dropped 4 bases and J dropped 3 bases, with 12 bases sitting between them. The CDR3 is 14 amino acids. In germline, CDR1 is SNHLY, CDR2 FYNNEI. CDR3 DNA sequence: TGTGCCAGCAGTGCCGGGGGTTGGGACACTGAAGCTTTCTTT. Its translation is CASSAGGWDTEAFF.

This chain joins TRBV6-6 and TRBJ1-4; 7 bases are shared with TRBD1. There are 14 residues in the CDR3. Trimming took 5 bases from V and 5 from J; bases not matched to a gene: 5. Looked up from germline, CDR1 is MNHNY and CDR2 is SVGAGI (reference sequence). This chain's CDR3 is CASSPDRRNEKLFF. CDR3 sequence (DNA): TGTGCCAGCAGTCCGGACAGGAGGAATGAAAAACTGTTTTTT.

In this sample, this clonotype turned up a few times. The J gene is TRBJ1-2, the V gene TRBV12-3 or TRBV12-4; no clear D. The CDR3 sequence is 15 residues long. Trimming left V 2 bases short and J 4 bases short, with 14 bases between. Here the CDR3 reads CASSLSGRVLYGYTF. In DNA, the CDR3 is TGTGCCAGCAGTTTAAGTGGGCGGGTCCTCTATGGCTACACCTTC.

The CDR3 DNA follows: TGCAGTGCCTCACCTCCACAGACCCCCAGGGACACTGAAGCTTTCTTT. Amino acid sequence: CSASPPQTPRDTEAFF. The genes are TRBV20-1 and TRBJ1-1; perhaps TRBD1 as D (5 bases). Per germline, CDR1 DFQATT and CDR2 SNEGSKA (reference sequence). The V end lost 6 bases, the J end lost 3 bases, and 23 bases lay between the germline ends. CDR3 length: 16 amino acids.

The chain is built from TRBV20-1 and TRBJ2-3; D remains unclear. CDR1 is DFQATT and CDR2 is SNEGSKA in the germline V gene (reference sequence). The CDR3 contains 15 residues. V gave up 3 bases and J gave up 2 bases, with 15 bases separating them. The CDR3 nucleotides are TGCAGTGCTAGGGTCGCGGCCCCACACACAGATACGCAGTATTTT. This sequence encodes CSARVAAPHTDTQYF.

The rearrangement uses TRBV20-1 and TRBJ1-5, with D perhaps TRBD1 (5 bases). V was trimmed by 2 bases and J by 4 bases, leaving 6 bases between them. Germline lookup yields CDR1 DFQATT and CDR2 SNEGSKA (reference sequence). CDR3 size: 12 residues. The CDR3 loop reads CSARKGNQPQHF. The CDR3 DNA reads TGCAGTGCTAGAAAGGGGAATCAGCCCCAGCATTTT.

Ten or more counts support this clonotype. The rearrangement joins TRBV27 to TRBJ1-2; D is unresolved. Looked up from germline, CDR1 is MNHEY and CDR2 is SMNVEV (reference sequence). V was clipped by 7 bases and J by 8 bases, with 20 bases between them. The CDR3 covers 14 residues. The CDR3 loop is CASTTGGLLGGYTF. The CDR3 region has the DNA TGTGCCAGCACCACGGGAGGCCTTCTAGGGGGCTACACCTTC.

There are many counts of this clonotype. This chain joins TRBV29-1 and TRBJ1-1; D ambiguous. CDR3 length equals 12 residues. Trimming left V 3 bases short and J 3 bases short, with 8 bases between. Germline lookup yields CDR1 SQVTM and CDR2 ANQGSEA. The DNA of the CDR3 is TGCAGCGTTGACAGGTCATACACTGAAGCTTTCTTT. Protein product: CSVDRSYTEAFF.

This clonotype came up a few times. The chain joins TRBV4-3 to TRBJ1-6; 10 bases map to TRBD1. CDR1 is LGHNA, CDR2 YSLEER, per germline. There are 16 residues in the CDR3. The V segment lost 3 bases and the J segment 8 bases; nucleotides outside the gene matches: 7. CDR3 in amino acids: CASSHLGQGRHSPLHF. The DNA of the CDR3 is TGCGCCAGCAGCCACTTGGGACAGGGGAGACATTCACCCCTCCACTTT.

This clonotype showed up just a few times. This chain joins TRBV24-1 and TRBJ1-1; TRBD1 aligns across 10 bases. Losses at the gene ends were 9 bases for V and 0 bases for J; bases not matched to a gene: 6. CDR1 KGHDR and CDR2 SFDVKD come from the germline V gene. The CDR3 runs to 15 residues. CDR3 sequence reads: CATARGTGVNTEAFF. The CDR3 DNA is TGTGCCACCGCAAGAGGGACAGGGGTGAACACTGAAGCTTTCTTT.

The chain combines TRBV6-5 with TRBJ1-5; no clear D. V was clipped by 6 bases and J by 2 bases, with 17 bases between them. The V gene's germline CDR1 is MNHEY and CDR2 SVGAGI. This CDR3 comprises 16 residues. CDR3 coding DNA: TGTGCCAGCAGCGATACTCTTTATGGGGGCAATCAGCCCCAGCATTTT. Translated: CASSDTLYGGNQPQHF.

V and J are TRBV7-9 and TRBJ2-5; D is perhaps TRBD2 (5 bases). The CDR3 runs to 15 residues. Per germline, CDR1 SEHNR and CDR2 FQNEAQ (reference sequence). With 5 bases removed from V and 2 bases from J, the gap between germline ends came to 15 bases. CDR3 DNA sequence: TGTGCCAGCAGCCGTGGGAGCGGAAAGCAAGAGACCCAGTACTTC. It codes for CASSRGSGKQETQYF.

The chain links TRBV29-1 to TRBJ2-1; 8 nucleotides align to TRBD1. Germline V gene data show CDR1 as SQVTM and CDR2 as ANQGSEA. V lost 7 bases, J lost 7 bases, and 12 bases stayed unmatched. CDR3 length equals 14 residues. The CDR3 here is CSASLGQGGNEQFF. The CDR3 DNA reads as TGCAGCGCCTCATTAGGACAGGGCGGGAATGAGCAGTTCTTC.

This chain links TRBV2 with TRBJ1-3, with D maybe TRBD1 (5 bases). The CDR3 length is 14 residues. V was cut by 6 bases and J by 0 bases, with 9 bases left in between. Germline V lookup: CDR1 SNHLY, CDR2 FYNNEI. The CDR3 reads CASRQDISGNTIYF. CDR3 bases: TGTGCCAGCAGACAGGACATCTCTGGAAACACCATATATTTT.

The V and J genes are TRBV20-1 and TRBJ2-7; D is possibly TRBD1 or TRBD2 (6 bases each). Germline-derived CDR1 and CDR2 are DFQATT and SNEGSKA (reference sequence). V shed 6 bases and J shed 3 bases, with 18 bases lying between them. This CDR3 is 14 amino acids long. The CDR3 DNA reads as TGCAGTGCCCCCCTGGGGGGCTATCACTACGAGCAGTACTTC. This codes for CSAPLGGYHYEQYF.

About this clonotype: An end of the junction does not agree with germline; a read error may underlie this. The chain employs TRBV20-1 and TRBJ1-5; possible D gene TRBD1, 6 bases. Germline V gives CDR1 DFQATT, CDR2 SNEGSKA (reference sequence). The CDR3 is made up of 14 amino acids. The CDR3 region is CCARGGRGYQPQHF. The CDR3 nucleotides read TGCTGTGCTAGGGGGGGCAGGGGATATCAGCCCCAGCATTTT.

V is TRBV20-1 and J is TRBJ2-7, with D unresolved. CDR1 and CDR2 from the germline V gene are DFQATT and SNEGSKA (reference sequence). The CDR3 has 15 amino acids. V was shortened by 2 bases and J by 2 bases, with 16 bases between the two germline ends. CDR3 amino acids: CSARFRPPDPYEQYF. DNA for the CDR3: TGCAGTGCTAGATTTCGTCCCCCAGACCCCTACGAGCAGTACTTC.

The CDR3 DNA reads TGCAGTGCTAGAGACAGGGGGCTTGCTGAAGCTTTCTTT. This encodes CSARDRGLAEAFF. The chain links TRBV20-1 to TRBJ1-1, with 8 bases fitting TRBD1. Germline CDR1 DFQATT, CDR2 SNEGSKA (reference sequence). V was clipped by 0 bases and J by 6 bases; unmatched bases: 3. CDR3 size: 13 residues.

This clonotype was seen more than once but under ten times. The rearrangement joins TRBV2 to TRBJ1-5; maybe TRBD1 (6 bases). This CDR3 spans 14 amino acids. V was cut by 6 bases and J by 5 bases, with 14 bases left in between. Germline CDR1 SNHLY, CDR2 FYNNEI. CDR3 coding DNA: TGTGCCAGCAGGCAGGCAGGGGCCTATCAGCCCCAGCATTTT. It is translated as CASRQAGAYQPQHF.

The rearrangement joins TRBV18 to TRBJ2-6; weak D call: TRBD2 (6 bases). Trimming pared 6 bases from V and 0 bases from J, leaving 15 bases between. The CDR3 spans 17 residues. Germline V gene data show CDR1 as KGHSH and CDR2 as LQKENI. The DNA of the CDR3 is TGTGCCAGCTCGCAAGGGACTCCCAGCTCTGGGGCCAACGTCCTGACTTTC. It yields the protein CASSQGTPSSGANVLTF.